This T cell receptor (beta chain) was profiled in a study of blood T cell repertoires in COVID-19. For the study at large: There were acute and convalescent COVID-19 samples, and they came from the United States, Italy and Spain. The cDNA or gDNA used as material had been derived from T cells, B-cell-depleted T cells, or PBMCs.

The CDR3 is made up of 12 amino acids. The ends were cut back, 3 bases at V and 6 bases at J, with 11 bases in the middle. The germline gives CDR1 SQVTM, CDR2 ANQGSEA. TCRdb keeps only in-frame clones here, not all; method: immunoSEQ multiplex PCR. Of approximately 97,000 clones listed, around 87% were seen once; the top ten hold just under 20%. The chain employs TRBV29-1 and TRBJ1-2; D possibly corresponds to TRBD1 (6 bases). Sequencing input: peripheral blood. This clonotype was sampled from a human donor in a cohort sampled during active COVID-19. The CDR3: CSVDGGADGYTF. In DNA form, the CDR3 reads TGCAGCGTTGATGGGGGGGCGGATGGCTACACCTTC.